The 30 T cell receptor beta chains below come from one sample, sequenced in a study of identical twins. MiXCR, run by TCRdb on the 5' RACE reads, gives a single entry per CDR3 protein. The sample has hundreds of thousands of distinct CDR3 sequences; around 8% are singletons. The same specimen was also included in a second study, on yellow fever vaccine responses in identical twins.

Sequenced sample: memory (CD45RO+) T cells sorted from blood. The receptor source for this set is a woman aged 18 to 35 in good health.

V gene TRBV5-1 combines with J gene TRBJ2-7; TRBD2 is a possible D gene (6 bases). V lost 1 base and J 4 bases, leaving 12 bases between the germline ends. CDR3 length: 14 amino acids. Per the germline V gene, CDR1 is SGHRS and CDR2 is YFSETQ. Written as DNA, the CDR3 is TGCGCCAGCAGCTTGTACGGGACTCCATACGAGCAGTACTTC. It yields the protein CASSLYGTPYEQYF.

This clonotype was observed a handful of times. This sequence joins TRBV6-2 or TRBV6-3 and TRBJ2-7, with unresolved D. CDR3 length: 13 residues. Trimming stripped 4 bases from V and 3 bases from J, with 10 bases between. Germline V gives CDR1 MNHEY, CDR2 SVGEGT. This CDR3 reads CASSLTENYEQYF. DNA of the CDR3: TGTGCCAGCAGTTTGACGGAGAACTACGAGCAGTACTTC.

The table lists this clonotype with many counts. The V gene is TRBV5-1, the J gene TRBJ2-2, with TRBD2 matching 9 bases. The germline gives CDR1 SGHRS, CDR2 YFSETQ. The CDR3 spans 15 residues. The V and J ends lost 4 bases and 2 bases, in that order; junction bases with no gene match: 3. The CDR3 loop reads CASSLAGPNTGELFF. CDR3 in DNA: TGCGCCAGCAGCCTAGCGGGACCCAACACCGGGGAGCTGTTTTTT.

The genes are TRBV15 and TRBJ1-1; the D gene is possibly TRBD1 (5 bases). The CDR3 length is 15 residues. V was clipped by 0 bases and J by 5 bases, with 13 bases between them. Germline V gene lookup returns CDR1 LNHNV and CDR2 YYDKDF (reference sequence). CDR3: CATSRERAGITEAFF. The CDR3 DNA is TGTGCCACCAGCAGAGAAAGGGCAGGGATTACTGAAGCTTTCTTT.

This chain joins TRBV7-9 and TRBJ2-7, with 7 bases that match TRBD2. This CDR3 comprises 15 residues. Unmatched junction bases numbered 9, after V lost 2 bases and J lost 5 bases. Germline CDR1 and CDR2: SEHNR and FQNEAQ (reference sequence). The CDR3 reads CASSLSAGAWDEQYF. CDR3 sequence (DNA): TGTGCCAGCAGCTTATCCGCGGGAGCTTGGGACGAGCAGTACTTC. The full variable domain, its missing parts supplied by reference TRBV7-9 and TRBJ2-7, is DTGVSQNPRHKITKRGQNVTFRCDPISEHNRLYWYRQTLGQGPEFLTYFQNEAQLEKSRLLSDRFSAERPKGSFSTLEIQRTEQGDSAMYLCASSLSAGAWDEQYFGPGTRLTVT.

This clonotype was seen a few times. The CDR3 DNA follows: TGTGCCAGCAGTCCCGGACTGAGCTCTGGGGCCAACGTCCTGACTTTC. It encodes CASSPGLSSGANVLTF. The chain uses TRBV12-3 or TRBV12-4 and TRBJ2-6, with D perhaps matching TRBD2 (5 bases). The CDR3 totals 16 residues. Trimming cost V 5 bases and J 0 bases, with 11 bases left between them.

This clonotype has at least ten counts. The chain carries TRBV5-1 and TRBJ2-3; 7 bases map to TRBD2. This CDR3 is 16 amino acids long. V dropped 0 bases and J dropped 1; count of bases not matched to a gene: 5. Per the germline V gene, CDR1 is SGHRS and CDR2 is YFSETQ. DNA for the CDR3: TGCGCCAGCAGCTTGGCGCCTAGCGGTGGCACAGATACGCAGTATTTT. It codes for CASSLAPSGGTDTQYF.

This clonotype turned up a few times. The chain joins TRBV11-2 to TRBJ2-3; no clear D gene. This CDR3 contains 16 residues. V dropped 7 bases and J dropped 1 base, with 18 bases sitting between them. Germline CDR1 is SGHAT and CDR2 is FQNNGV. Here the CDR3 DNA reads TGTGCCAGCATCCTCCCTAGAGCTGGGGGCACAGATACGCAGTATTTT. Protein product: CASILPRAGGTDTQYF.

In this sample, this clonotype turned up a few times. The chain is built from TRBV5-1 and TRBJ2-3, with D possibly matching TRBD2 (5 bases). Per germline, CDR1 SGHRS and CDR2 YFSETQ. Trimming cost V 3 bases and J 2 bases, with 10 bases left between them. The CDR3 loop spans 14 amino acids. The CDR3 here is CASSSPRDTDTQYF. CDR3 coding DNA: TGCGCCAGCAGCTCGCCCCGGGACACAGATACGCAGTATTTT.

V gene TRBV6-5 combines with J gene TRBJ2-3; 7 bases map to TRBD1. The CDR3 sequence is 15 residues long. The germline gives CDR1 MNHEY, CDR2 SVGAGI. V was clipped by 2 bases and J by 3 bases; unmatched bases: 5. CDR3 sequence: CASSYRATGTDTQYF. Here the CDR3 DNA reads TGTGCCAGCAGTTACCGAGCGACAGGGACAGATACGCAGTATTTT.

CDR3 bases: TGTGCCAGCAGTGCTAGCGGGAGTCCCTCCTACGAGCAGTACTTC. Protein sequence: CASSASGSPSYEQYF. This chain joins TRBV27 and TRBJ2-7, with 10 bases lining up with TRBD2. Germline-derived CDR1 and CDR2 are MNHEY and SMNVEV (reference sequence). The CDR3 length is 15 residues. Germline trimming cut 5 bases from V and 0 bases from J; bases unmatched to any gene: 4.

This sequence joins TRBV28 and TRBJ1-1; D may be TRBD1 (6 bases). This CDR3 spans 12 amino acids. In germline, CDR1 is MDHEN, CDR2 SYDVKM. V was pared by 6 bases and J by 4 bases, with 9 bases between. The DNA of the CDR3 is TGTGCCAGCAGGTCAGGGGTCACTGAAGCTTTCTTT. Amino acid sequence: CASRSGVTEAFF.

CDR3 region: CASSQRGEAYNEQFF. The CDR3 DNA reads as TGCGCCAGCAGCCAGCGGGGGGAAGCCTACAATGAGCAGTTCTTC. This rearrangement joins TRBV4-1 to TRBJ2-1, with 8 bases lining up with TRBD2. The length of the CDR3 is 15 residues. After removal of 3 bases from V and 2 bases from J, the junction contained 3 bases not matched to a gene. CDR1 and CDR2 (germline): MGHRA, YSYEKL.

This clonotype came up many times. The chain joins TRBV5-1 to TRBJ2-1; D is perhaps TRBD1 or TRBD2 (6 bases each). Germline-derived CDR1 and CDR2 are SGHRS and YFSETQ. V was trimmed by 0 bases and J by 2 bases, leaving 9 bases between them. The CDR3 sequence is 15 residues long. The CDR3 sequence: CASSLEGGTYNEQFF. The CDR3 region has the DNA TGCGCCAGCAGCTTGGAAGGGGGGACCTACAATGAGCAGTTCTTC.

This clonotype was detected many times. J is TRBJ2-5 and V is TRBV3-1, with D hard to call. The CDR3 totals 18 residues. Germline values: CDR1 LGHDT, CDR2 YNNKEL (reference sequence). V was trimmed by 1 base and J by 2 bases, leaving 20 bases between them. The CDR3 DNA sequence: TGTGCCAGCAGCCAAGGGGGTCGATCCTGGGCGGTGCAAGAGACCCAGTACTTC. As protein: CASSQGGRSWAVQETQYF.

This clonotype was detected ten times or more. The chain recombines TRBV6-6 with TRBJ1-4; D unresolved. V dropped 6 bases and J dropped 6 bases, with 11 bases sitting between them. Germline CDR1 reads MNHNY; CDR2 reads SVGAGI (reference sequence). The CDR3 loop spans 13 amino acids. In DNA, the CDR3 is TGTGCCAGCAGGGGCCCCGGAGATGAAAAACTGTTTTTT. Translation gives CASRGPGDEKLFF.

The sample holds a few counts of this clonotype. The gene calls are TRBV11-3 and TRBJ2-3, with 13 bases fitting TRBD2. The CDR3 sequence is 15 residues long. The germline gives CDR1 SGHNT, CDR2 YENEEA. After removal of 3 bases from V and 5 bases from J, the junction contained 2 bases not matched to a gene. As DNA, the CDR3 is TGTGCCAGCAGCTTTGGACTAGCGGGGGTAGATACGCAGTATTTT. It encodes CASSFGLAGVDTQYF.

Only one count was recorded for this clonotype. This sequence joins TRBV5-4 and TRBJ2-5; D is unclear. Trimming stripped 2 bases from V and 4 bases from J, with 9 bases between. This CDR3 comprises 13 residues. Germline V gene data show CDR1 as SGHNT and CDR2 as YYREEE (reference sequence). CDR3 in amino acids: CASSLAPAETQYF. DNA of the CDR3: TGTGCCAGCAGCTTAGCTCCCGCAGAGACCCAGTACTTC.

This rearrangement joins TRBV4-3 to TRBJ2-5; D call uncertain. The CDR3 runs to 13 residues. The V end lost 0 bases, the J end lost 5 bases, and 7 bases lay between the germline ends. Per the germline V gene, CDR1 is LGHNA and CDR2 is YSLEER. CDR3 nucleotides: TGCGCCAGCAGCCAAGATCTTTGGGAGACCCAGTACTTC. It is translated as CASSQDLWETQYF.

The sample holds many counts of this clonotype. CDR3 protein: CASSSSDRVNYGYTF. CDR3 sequence (DNA): TGTGCCAGCAGCTCCTCGGACAGGGTAAACTATGGCTACACCTTC. V gene TRBV7-9 combines with J gene TRBJ1-2; 8 bases line up with TRBD1. This CDR3 contains 15 residues. Germline V CDR1 and CDR2: SEHNR, FQNEAQ (reference sequence). V lost 4 bases and J lost 2; bases outside the gene matches: 6.

This clonotype has at least ten counts. The gene calls are TRBV10-3 and TRBJ2-1; 10 bases agree with TRBD1. Germline lookup yields CDR1 ENHRY and CDR2 SYGVKD. V lost 7 bases to trimming and J lost 5 bases; unmatched junction nucleotides: 8. CDR3 length: 15 residues. CDR3 sequence: CAITLGQGKNNEQFF. CDR3 DNA: TGTGCCATCACCTTGGGACAGGGGAAAAACAATGAGCAGTTCTTC.

This clonotype has at least ten counts. CDR3 coding DNA: TGTGCCAGCTGTAGCGGGGGGGCTTTAAATGAGCAGTTCTTC. Amino acid sequence: CASCSGGALNEQFF. This sequence joins TRBV6-1 and TRBJ2-1; TRBD2 aligns across 11 bases. The CDR3 is 14 residues long. V lost 8 bases to trimming and J lost 7 bases; unmatched junction nucleotides: 7. Germline loops: CDR1 MNHNS, CDR2 SASEGT.

This clonotype turned up a few times. The rearrangement joins TRBV12-3 or TRBV12-4 to TRBJ1-4, with TRBD1 identical over 10 bases. This CDR3 contains 14 residues. V shed 6 bases, J shed 10 bases, and the junction held 8 bases outside the gene matches. Written as DNA, the CDR3 is TGTGCCAGCAGACCCGGGACAGGGGAACGAAAACTGTTTTTT. It yields the protein CASRPGTGERKLFF.

This clonotype turned up a few times. The chain uses TRBV28 and TRBJ2-1, with D perhaps TRBD1 (7 bases). V was trimmed by 1 base and J by 9 bases, leaving 13 bases between them. The length of the CDR3 is 14 residues. Per germline, CDR1 MDHEN and CDR2 SYDVKM. CDR3 region: CASSLFQGGREQFF. CDR3 nucleotide sequence: TGTGCCAGCAGTTTATTCCAGGGGGGACGTGAGCAGTTCTTC.

The chain is built from TRBV29-1 and TRBJ1-1, with D unclear. CDR3 size: 11 residues. Trimming shortened V by 7 bases and J by 3 bases, and 9 bases separated the two germline ends. CDR1 and CDR2 from the germline V gene are SQVTM and ANQGSEA. The chain's CDR3 is CSAIRDTEAFF. The CDR3 DNA is TGCAGCGCCATACGGGACACTGAAGCTTTCTTT.

This clonotype was picked up many times. V is TRBV29-1 and J is TRBJ1-4; the D gene is possibly TRBD1 (6 bases). Germline V gives CDR1 SQVTM, CDR2 ANQGSEA. Trimming left V 6 bases short and J 0 bases short, with 11 bases between. The CDR3 extends over 14 amino acids. The CDR3 is CSVTDRTTNEKLFF. Here the CDR3 DNA reads TGCAGCGTGACAGACAGGACAACTAATGAAAAACTGTTTTTT.

This clonotype was picked up a small number of times. The chain recombines TRBV5-1 with TRBJ2-1; the match to TRBD1 covers 9 bases. Unmatched junction bases numbered 12, after V lost 2 bases and J lost 9 bases. The germline CDR1 and CDR2 sequences are SGHRS and YFSETQ. The CDR3 is made up of 16 amino acids. For the CDR3, the DNA is TGCGCCAGCAGCTTACACCCGGGACAGGGTGATGGTGAGCAGTTCTTC. Translation: CASSLHPGQGDGEQFF.

The V call is TRBV20-1, the J call TRBJ2-1; a weak D match, TRBD2 (6 bases). V lost 2 bases, J lost 7 bases, and 12 bases lay in between. This CDR3 contains 13 residues. CDR1 and CDR2 (germline): DFQATT, SNEGSKA (reference sequence). The CDR3 DNA sequence: TGCAGTGCTAGATTCCGACTAGGGAATGAGCAGTTCTTC. It translates to CSARFRLGNEQFF.

This clonotype was detected many times. The chain uses TRBV7-9 and TRBJ1-1; possible D gene TRBD1, 5 bases. The CDR3 totals 13 residues. V was pared by 5 bases and J by 5 bases, with 12 bases between. Germline V CDR1 and CDR2: SEHNR, FQNEAQ (reference sequence). The CDR3 nucleotides are TGTGCCAGCAGCCACGGGGCAGGGACTGAAGCTTTCTTT. This translates into CASSHGAGTEAFF.

This clonotype appeared a few times. The chain combines TRBV21-1 with TRBJ2-5. TRBV21-1 is a known pseudogene. The length of the CDR3 is 18 residues. The CDR3: CASSTYLSESGFGETQYF. In nucleotides, the CDR3 is TGTGCCAGCAGCACCTATTTGTCAGAATCGGGGTTCGGAGAGACCCAGTACTTC.